The 25 T cell receptor delta chains given below trace back to one sample, sequenced in a study of γδ T cells in repeated Plasmodium falciparum infection. TCRdb reprocessed the multiplex PCR reads through CATT. The sample carries tens of thousands of delta-chain clones, about 2% recorded once. Flow sorting of PBMC yielded separate Vgamma9/Vdelta2+ and Vdelta2-negative gammadelta T cell populations for bulk repertoire analysis. The sample consisted of gamma-delta T cells from blood. The receptors shown here come from a pool of human donors (malaria-infected and uninfected, not separated).

This clone has a count of ten or more. TCRdb's protein for this DNA is that of a much larger clone and differs from the translation at residue 7, likely a read error; the protein shown is the DNA translation. The chain uses TRDV2 and TRDJ1; TRDD3 agrees at 11 bases. TCRdb records no J gene; here it was assigned by comparing the DNA to germline. J was trimmed by 0 bases and V by 0 bases; bases with no gene match: 17. Germline V gene sequence: CDR1 GEAIGNYY, CDR2 EKD. The CDR3 consists of 21 residues. CDR3 nucleotide sequence: TGTGCCTGTGACACCGAAGGGGTTCTTACTGGGGGATATCCGTACACCGATAAACTCATCTTT. Translation gives CACDTEGVLTGGYPYTDKLIF.

This clone appeared many times. The protein in TCRdb stems from a much larger clone and differs at residue 15 from this DNA's translation, likely a read error; here the protein is translated from the DNA. The chain is built from TRDV2 and TRDJ1, with TRDD3 identical over 13 bases. TCRdb offers no J gene call, so here the DNA was matched to germline to obtain one. This CDR3 region has 20 residues. V trimming: 0 bases; J trimming: 4 bases; junction bases outside the gene matches: 16. CDR1 is GEAIGNYY and CDR2 is EKD in the germline V gene. This chain's CDR3 is CACDTLQLGDTDSYIDKLIF. The CDR3 nucleotides are TGTGCCTGTGACACCCTCCAACTGGGGGATACGGATTCGTACATCGATAAACTCATCTTT.

With respect to this clone: This probably arose from a read error, given a far larger clone one base away. Other nucleotide sequences from this sample produce the same CDR3. The V gene corresponds to TRDV1; no J gene was called; the table names TRDD3, a call not compared with the DNA. From germline, CDR1 is TSWWSYY and CDR2 QGS. The CDR3 runs to 22 residues. The CDR3 loop is CALGERRWPTGGGSPPTDKLIF. The CDR3 DNA follows: TGTGCTCTTGGGGAAAGGCGGTGGCCTACTGGAGGGGGATCTCCACCTACCGATAAGCTCATCTTT.

This clone was found many times. The protein that TCRdb holds for this DNA derives from a much larger clone and differs from the translated DNA at residue 12, which likely indicates a read error; the protein shown here is translated from the DNA. This chain connects TRDV1 to TRDJ1; D is possibly TRDD3 (6 bases). Looked up from germline, CDR1 is TSWWSYY and CDR2 is QGS. The CDR3 has 17 residues. Trimming removed 5 bases at V and 3 bases at J, with 22 bases between. The DNA of the CDR3 is TGTGCTCTTGGGCCCCCGGGGGACCTACCGTACGCCGATAAACTCATCTTT. This translates into CALGPPGDLPYADKLIF.

The sample holds a few counts of this clone. With a far larger clone one base away, a read error is the likely cause. Other nucleotide sequences in the sample specify the same CDR3. V gene TRDV1 was called; the J gene was not; the DNA was not compared with TRDD3, the D call given in the table. From germline, CDR1 is TSWWSYY and CDR2 QGS. There are 18 residues in the CDR3. The CDR3: CALGTRFPYWGISDKLIF. The CDR3 DNA follows: TGTGCTCTTGGGACCCGATTCCCGTACTGGGGGATCTCCGATAAACTCATATTT.

There are a few counts of this clone. A read error is possible here, since a much larger clone lies one base away. The rearrangement links TRDV1 to TRDJ2, with TRDD3 as a possible D gene (8 bases). Because TCRdb records no J gene, it was assigned here through a match of the DNA to germline. V shed 1 base and J shed 3 bases, with 57 bases lying between them. This CDR3 contains 31 residues. Germline-derived CDR1 and CDR2 are TSWWSYY and QGS. In DNA, the CDR3 is TGTGCTCTTGGGGAACCAGGTTCCCTTTTTCCTACGATAGGAAAGGCGGTTAATATTCTGGGGGACCCGGGGGTGACAGCACAACTCTTCTTT. Its translation is CALGEPGSLFPTIGKAVNILGDPGVTAQLFF.

This clone has just a few counts. TCRdb's listed protein matches a much larger clone and diverges from this DNA's translation at residue 11, likely through a read error; the protein shown comes from the DNA. This chain links TRDV1 with TRDJ1; TRDD3 is a possible D gene (6 bases). No J segment appears in TCRdb, so it was assigned here by matching the sequence to germline. The germline V and J ends were trimmed by 5 bases and 0 bases, with 31 bases remaining between them. CDR3 length equals 21 residues. Germline V gene data show CDR1 as TSWWSYY and CDR2 as QGS. This chain's CDR3 is CALGSCLPYWEIPRYTDKLIF. DNA of the CDR3: TGTGCTCTTGGGTCCTGCCTGCCGTACTGGGAGATACCACGTTACACCGATAAACTCATCTTT.

This clone was recorded many times. The chain uses TRDV1 and TRDJ1, with TRDD2 identical over 8 bases. The CDR3 has 20 residues. Germline CDR1 and CDR2: TSWWSYY and QGS. V gave up 3 bases and J gave up 0 bases; unmatched junction bases: 18. CDR3 DNA: TGTGCTCTTGGGGATCCATCTTCCTACGGATCCTGGGTGGACACCGATAAACTCATCTTT. The encoded protein is CALGDPSSYGSWVDTDKLIF.

Only a few counts were recorded for this clone. TCRdb's entry gives the protein of a much larger clone, which mismatches this DNA's translation at residue 12, likely from a read error; the protein reported here is translated from the DNA. The chain combines TRDV1 with TRDJ1; 7 bases align to TRDD2. This CDR3 region has 21 residues. V shed 0 bases, J shed 0 bases, and the junction held 19 bases outside the gene matches. The germline gives CDR1 TSWWSYY, CDR2 QGS. CDR3 sequence reads: CALGELTFLRGEGPYTDKLIF. DNA for the CDR3: TGTGCTCTTGGGGAACTTACCTTCCTCCGAGGTGAGGGCCCGTACACCGATAAACTCATCTTT.

This clone was counted a few times. This likely stems from a read error, as it lies one base from a far larger clone. Other DNA sequences in the sample encode the same CDR3. DNA of the CDR3: TGTGCCTTTATGATTCCCTCGTACTGGGGGATACCTTTGAACACCGATAAACTCATCTTT. This encodes CAFMIPSYWGIPLNTDKLIF. This rearrangement joins TRDV3 to TRDJ1, with 12 bases matching TRDD3. TCRdb supplies no J gene; here it was assigned by aligning the nucleotide sequence to germline. CDR3 length: 20 amino acids. The trim removed 1 base at V and 0 bases at J, leaving 18 bases unmatched. Germline-derived CDR1 and CDR2 are TVYSNPD and GDNSRS (reference sequence).

This clone showed up just a few times. TCRdb's protein for this DNA is that of a much larger clone and differs from the translation at residue 21, likely a read error; the protein shown is the DNA translation. The gene calls are TRDV3 and TRDJ1; 13 positions agree with TRDD3. The J gene was missing in TCRdb and was found by matching the end of the DNA to germline. Germline values: CDR1 TVYSNPD, CDR2 GDNSRS (reference sequence). There are 24 residues in the CDR3. The CDR3 bases are TGTGCCTTTGTCATCGCTCCGAAACTATCTACTGGGGGATACGGGCCTCTCTACACCGATAGACTCATCTTT. The encoded protein is CAFVIAPKLSTGGYGPLYTDRLIF.

This clone was picked up many times. Since a far larger clone is one base different, this is likely a read error. The same CDR3 is also encoded by other DNA sequences in this sample. This rearrangement joins TRDV2 to TRDJ1, with 9 bases that match TRDD3. No J gene is reported in TCRdb; it was inferred here by comparing the DNA with germline. The CDR3 sequence is 18 residues long. Germline assignment: CDR1 GEAIGNYY and CDR2 EKD. The CDR3 DNA is TGTGCTTGTGACACCGTGGGAGTGCTGGGGGATGGGACCGATAAACTCATCTTT. Residues: CACDTVGVLGDGTDKLIF.

Comments on this clone: Only one base separates this from a far larger clonotype, so it likely reflects a read error. Other DNA sequences from this sample encode an identical CDR3 as well. The chain carries TRDV1 and TRDJ2; no definite D call. TCRdb does not report a J gene; here it was assigned by matching the DNA to germline references. Looked up from germline, CDR1 is TSWWSYY and CDR2 is QGS. Trimming stripped 1 base from V and 12 bases from J, with 27 bases between. This CDR3 spans 18 amino acids. The CDR3 sequence: CALGEPPLPSLPVLELFF. In nucleotides, the CDR3 is TGTGCTCTTGGGGAACCCCCGCTCCCCTCCCTGCCCGTCCTTGAACTCTTCTTT.

This clone was counted a few times. A far larger clone lies a single base away; this is likely a read error. Within the sample, other DNA sequences also encode this same CDR3. The gene calls are TRDV2 and TRDJ1, with 7 bases matching TRDD3. Losses at the gene ends were 0 bases for V and 3 bases for J; bases not matched to a gene: 18. The CDR3 extends over 19 amino acids. Germline V gives CDR1 GEAIGNYY, CDR2 EKD. This CDR3 is CACDTNLLGIYPIPDKLIF. As DNA, the CDR3 is TGTGCCTGTGACACCAACTTACTGGGGATTTACCCTATTCCCGATAAACTCATCTTT.

Regarding this clone: The amino acid sequence in TCRdb belongs to a much larger clone and departs from this DNA's translation at residue 5, likely a sequencing read error; the sequence shown is translated from the DNA. The CDR3 coding sequence is TGTGCTCTTGGGAAACTACGACCAACATGGGGATACTGGTACACCGATAAACTCATCTTT. This encodes CALGKLRPTWGYWYTDKLIF. This sequence joins TRDV1 and TRDJ1, with 8 bases fitting TRDD3. The J gene is not listed in TCRdb, so it was assigned here from a DNA match to germline. The germline gives CDR1 TSWWSYY, CDR2 QGS. CDR3 length: 20 amino acids.

This clone came up a few times. For this DNA, TCRdb reports the protein of a much larger clone, which diverges at residue 3, most likely from a read error; the protein presented here is translated directly from the DNA. This chain connects TRDV1 to TRDJ1; 12 bases fit TRDD3. This CDR3 contains 21 residues. The germline V gene encodes CDR1 TSWWSYY and CDR2 QGS. CDR3 DNA sequence: TGTGCTTTTGGAGTTGCCAGAGGCTGGGGGATACGAATCCTATACACCGATAAACTCATCTTT. Amino acids: CAFGVARGWGIRILYTDKLIF.

This clone has ten or more counts. TCRdb's protein, taken from a much larger clone, differs from this DNA's translation at residue 19, likely owing to a read error; the protein displayed comes from the DNA. The chain joins TRAV38-2/DV8 to TRDJ1, with 8 positions matching TRDD3. Germline values: CDR1 TSESDYY, CDR2 QEAYKQQN. The CDR3 totals 23 residues. CDR3 loop: CAYRSRRPQTARGYTEYTGKLIF. For the CDR3, the DNA is TGTGCTTATAGGAGCCGCCGACCCCAAACCGCCCGGGGATACACCGAGTACACCGGTAAACTCATCTTT.

As regards this clone: TCRdb attributes to this sequence the protein of a much larger clone, which differs from the DNA translation at residue 13; a read error is likely, and the protein displayed is translated from the DNA. The chain has TRDV3 and TRDJ1; 7 nucleotides line up with TRDD3. No J gene was available from TCRdb, and it was assigned here by a germline match of the DNA. Germline values: CDR1 TVYSNPD, CDR2 GDNSRS (reference sequence). The CDR3 runs to 16 residues. The CDR3 DNA reads as TGTGCCGTACTATCCTGGGGGTACCAGGGAACCGATGAACTCATCTTT. Translation: CAVLSWGYQGTDELIF.

This clone came up a few times. The protein that TCRdb holds for this DNA derives from a much larger clone and differs from the translated DNA at residue 15, which likely indicates a read error; the protein shown here is translated from the DNA. The genes are TRDV3 and TRDJ1, with 13 nucleotides matching TRDD3. Germline loops: CDR1 TVYSNPD, CDR2 GDNSRS (reference sequence). Trimming removed 2 bases from V and 12 bases from J; junction bases left unmatched: 21. CDR3 length: 17 residues. CDR3 protein: CAFHRYWGIRPNRWFIF. Written as DNA, the CDR3 is TGTGCCTTTCACCGGTACTGGGGGATACGTCCAAATAGGTGGTTCATCTTT.

This clone came up a few times. It differs at one base from a far larger clone, so likely a read error. Other DNA sequences in this specimen translate into the identical CDR3. This chain's CDR3 is CAFSNRPYWGISPNTDKLIF. CDR3 nucleotides: TGTGCCTTTTCCAATAGGCCATACTGGGGGATCAGTCCCAACACCGATAAACTCATCTTT. V is TRDV3 and J is TRDJ1; 10 bases are a match to TRDD3. The V gene's germline CDR1 is TVYSNPD and CDR2 GDNSRS (reference sequence). The CDR3 has 20 amino acids. The junction had 21 bases not matched to a gene; V was cut back by 2 bases and J by 0 bases.

Remarks on this clone: The TCRdb protein comes from a much larger clone and disagrees with this DNA's translation at residue 5, likely due to a read error; the protein given here is derived from the DNA. This chain links TRDV1 with TRDJ1; 13 bases align to TRDD3. No J gene was available from TCRdb, and it was assigned here by a germline match of the DNA. Trimming cost V 6 bases and J 0 bases; bases outside gene matches: 25. The CDR3 sequence is 23 residues long. Germline values: CDR1 TSWWSYY, CDR2 QGS. CDR3 sequence (DNA): TGTGCTCTTGGCTGCTTTTACAATTCGGTACTGGGGGATACGCTCCTGTACACCGATAAACTCATCTTT. Amino acid sequence: CALGCFYNSVLGDTLLYTDKLIF.

This clone was detected a few times. Translating this DNA gives a protein that differs at residue 19 from the TCRdb one, which belongs to a much larger clone; a read error is likely, and the protein shown is this translation. The chain recombines TRDV1 with TRDJ1; 8 positions match TRDD3. No J gene is reported in TCRdb; it was inferred here by comparing the DNA with germline. CDR1 is TSWWSYY and CDR2 is QGS in the germline V gene. J lost 7 bases, V lost 4 bases, and 35 bases had no gene match. This CDR3 comprises 23 residues. CDR3 loop: CALGVPSIPFHSTGGRAQGKLIF. Here the CDR3 DNA reads TGTGCTCTTGGGGTCCCGTCTATTCCCTTCCACAGTACTGGGGGGCGAGCCCAGGGTAAACTCATCTTT.

As to this clone: The translation of this DNA and the TCRdb protein of a much larger clone differ at residue 18, probably owing to a read error; the protein shown here is translated from the DNA. This chain connects TRDV1 to TRDJ1; D might be TRDD3 (6 bases). The J gene comes from matching the DNA to germline here; TCRdb lacks it. V was pared by 0 bases and J by 9 bases, with 35 bases between. From germline, CDR1 is TSWWSYY and CDR2 QGS. The CDR3 has 21 residues. The CDR3 is CALGELECAPDWVNTYGELIF. The CDR3 nucleotides are TGTGCTCTTGGGGAACTAGAATGCGCCCCGGACTGGGTGAATACGTACGGAGAACTCATCTTT.

This clone has only a few counts. TCRdb has a much larger clone's protein, which differs at residue 20 from the translation of this DNA, likely because of a read error; what is shown is the protein translated from the DNA. The chain is built from TRDV2 and TRDJ1; TRDD3 matches 10 bases. Here the J gene was assigned by germline matching of the DNA, as TCRdb has none. In germline, CDR1 is GEAIGNYY, CDR2 EKD. This CDR3 is 23 amino acids long. The CDR3 is CACGKHFLMRGIRSRGCTDRLIF. The DNA of the CDR3 is TGTGCCTGTGGCAAACACTTCCTAATGAGGGGGATACGCTCCCGGGGTTGCACCGATAGACTCATCTTT.

This clone was seen at least ten times. With a far larger clone one base away, a read error is the likely cause. The same CDR3 also results from other DNA sequences found in this sample. The chain uses TRDV1 and TRDJ1, with TRDD3 matching 13 bases. The CDR3 is 22 residues long. Germline V gene data show CDR1 as TSWWSYY and CDR2 as QGS. The CDR3 nucleotides are TGTGCTCTTGGGGAACCCCCGGGATTCATACTGGGGGATACGGTTCGTACCGATAAGCTCATCTTT. It is translated as CALGEPPGFILGDTVRTDKLIF.